The 30 T cell receptor beta chains presented below share a single source sample, sequenced in a study of blood T cell repertoires in COVID-19. Here immunoSEQ multiplex PCR was the method, and the copy in TCRdb shows in-frame clones only, minus some. The top ten hold around 3.7% of the sample, which has around 47,000 clones, around nine tenths seen once. Sequenced material: peripheral blood. The receptors stem from a man aged 35 to 55 with COVID-19, enrolled during active disease.

V is TRBV6-5 and J is TRBJ2-2; the D gene is possibly TRBD1 (5 bases). V was shortened by 2 bases and J by 0 bases, with 7 bases between the two germline ends. Germline V gene lookup returns CDR1 MNHEY and CDR2 SVGAGI. The CDR3 spans 15 residues. The DNA of the CDR3 is TGTGCCAGCAGTTACAGGGGTCCGAACACCGGGGAGCTGTTTTTT. Amino acid sequence: CASSYRGPNTGELFF.

The chain has TRBV28 and TRBJ1-6; TRBD1 aligns across 9 bases. Trimming cost V 6 bases and J 7 bases; bases outside gene matches: 7. CDR3 length equals 15 residues. Germline CDR1 reads MDHEN; CDR2 reads SYDVKM. The CDR3 spells CASSPYGQGNSPLHF. The CDR3 nucleotides are TGTGCCAGCAGCCCATACGGACAGGGGAATTCACCCCTCCACTTT.

The chain couples TRBV6-5 to TRBJ1-5; maybe TRBD1 (6 bases). V was cut by 8 bases and J by 4 bases, with 18 bases left in between. CDR3 length: 15 residues. Looked up from germline, CDR1 is MNHEY and CDR2 is SVGAGI. CDR3 loop: CASGTAGAKNQPQHF. In nucleotides, the CDR3 is TGTGCCAGCGGAACGGCGGGGGCGAAGAATCAGCCCCAGCATTTT.

This clone was seen only a few times. V and J are TRBV27 and TRBJ2-7; TRBD2 aligns across 11 bases. Per germline, CDR1 MNHEY and CDR2 SMNVEV (reference sequence). With 5 bases clipped from V and 3 bases from J, the junction kept 3 bases outside the gene matches. The CDR3 sequence is 14 residues long. Here the CDR3 DNA reads TGTGCCAGCAGTCCCGGGACTAGCGGCTACGAGCAGTACTTC. Protein product: CASSPGTSGYEQYF.

The rearrangement joins TRBV24-1 to TRBJ2-2, with D maybe TRBD1 (6 bases). The CDR3 loop spans 17 amino acids. Germline CDR1 and CDR2: KGHDR and SFDVKD. The germline V and J ends were trimmed by 4 bases and 0 bases, with 14 bases remaining between them. Here the CDR3 reads CATSDPPGQTNTGELFF. The CDR3 DNA follows: TGTGCCACCAGTGACCCCCCGGGACAAACGAACACCGGGGAGCTGTTTTTT.

Here the CDR3 DNA reads TGTGCCAGCAGCTTAATCCAGGGTTACGAGCAGTACTTC. This gives the protein CASSLIQGYEQYF. This sequence joins TRBV13 and TRBJ2-7, with D tentatively TRBD1 (5 bases). Trimming stripped 2 bases from V and 4 bases from J, with 9 bases between. The CDR3 is 13 residues long. CDR1 PRHDT and CDR2 FYEKMQ come from the germline V gene (reference sequence).

The genes are TRBV2 and TRBJ1-5, with D uncertain. The CDR3 runs 13 residues. The V and J ends lost 6 bases and 4 bases respectively, with 10 bases between them. Germline CDR1 and CDR2: SNHLY and FYNNEI. The CDR3 DNA follows: TGTGCCAGCAGGAGAAGTTTTAATCAGCCCCAGCATTTT. Protein: CASRRSFNQPQHF.

This CDR3 reads CASSSLAITDTQYF. The CDR3 DNA reads TGCGCCAGCAGCTCACTAGCAATCACAGATACGCAGTATTTT. The chain uses TRBV5-1 and TRBJ2-3; D may be TRBD2 (6 bases). V was trimmed by 3 bases and J by 2 bases, leaving 10 bases between them. This CDR3 is 14 amino acids long. Germline V CDR1 and CDR2: SGHRS, YFSETQ.

V is TRBV4-1 and J is TRBJ2-1; 10 bases line up with TRBD2. Germline lookup yields CDR1 MGHRA and CDR2 YSYEKL. V was pared by 2 bases and J by 7 bases, with 14 bases of the junction left unmatched. The CDR3 has 18 amino acids. This CDR3 reads CASSQPRLAGGRRNEQFF. The DNA for the CDR3 is TGCGCCAGCAGCCAACCCCGCTTAGCGGGAGGTCGTAGGAATGAGCAGTTCTTC.

This clone has a single count. V gene TRBV3-1 (or the pseudogene TRBV3-2) combines with J gene TRBJ2-5; a weak D match, TRBD1 (5 bases). The V end was cut by 2 bases, the J end by 2 bases, with 9 bases between. Germline lookup yields CDR1 LGHDT and CDR2 YNNKEL (reference sequence). CDR3 size: 14 residues. Here the CDR3 DNA reads TGTGCCAGCAGCCAAAGGAGACAGCAAGAGACCCAGTACTTC. Its protein product is CASSQRRQQETQYF.

The gene calls are TRBV3-1 (or the pseudogene TRBV3-2) and TRBJ2-5; TRBD2 matches 15 bases. V dropped 0 bases and J dropped 5; count of bases not matched to a gene: 1. Germline values: CDR1 LGHDT, CDR2 YNNKEL (reference sequence). CDR3 size: 16 residues. The CDR3: CASSQDGTSGRETQYF. The CDR3, as DNA: TGTGCCAGCAGCCAAGATGGGACTAGCGGGAGGGAGACCCAGTACTTC.

This clone was counted between two and nine times. This chain connects TRBV19 to TRBJ2-2; D possibly corresponds to TRBD2 (6 bases). The CDR3 totals 16 residues. V gave up 3 bases and J gave up 6 bases, with 17 bases separating them. Germline CDR1 reads LNHDA; CDR2 reads SQIVND (reference sequence). CDR3 sequence reads: CASSMVEGRMAGELFF. CDR3 sequence (DNA): TGTGCCAGTAGTATGGTAGAGGGGAGGATGGCCGGGGAGCTGTTTTTT.

A single count supports this clone. The chain combines TRBV10-3 with TRBJ2-1; D is unclear. V shed 6 bases and J shed 4 bases, with 10 bases lying between them. The germline V gene encodes CDR1 ENHRY and CDR2 SYGVKD. The CDR3 totals 13 residues. The DNA for the CDR3 is TGTGCCATCAGAGATACGAGTTACAATGAGCAGTTCTTC. Translation gives CAIRDTSYNEQFF.

The rearrangement uses TRBV11-3 and TRBJ1-2, with 11 bases that match TRBD1. This CDR3 has 14 amino acids. Germline values: CDR1 SGHNT, CDR2 YENEEA. V lost 5 bases, J lost 4 bases, and 3 bases stayed unmatched. CDR3 coding DNA: TGTGCCAGCAGCCAGGACAGGGGGCCCTATGGCTACACCTTC. The encoded protein is CASSQDRGPYGYTF.

J is TRBJ1-2 and V is TRBV6-1, with D unresolved. The CDR3 covers 14 residues. Trimming stripped 3 bases from V and 8 bases from J, with 16 bases between. Germline V lookup: CDR1 MNHNS, CDR2 SASEGT. The CDR3 loop is CASSDITYRGGYTF. The DNA of the CDR3 is TGTGCCAGCAGTGATATAACATACCGAGGGGGCTACACCTTC.

This clone was recorded once. The genes are TRBV5-4 and TRBJ2-7; 8 bases are a match to TRBD1. CDR1 SGHNT and CDR2 YYREEE come from the germline V gene (reference sequence). After removal of 4 bases from V and 6 bases from J, the junction contained 12 bases not matched to a gene. The CDR3 length is 15 residues. As DNA, the CDR3 is TGTGCCAGCAGCCGCCCCGGGACAGGAATAGGCGAGCAGTACTTC. Residues: CASSRPGTGIGEQYF.

The chain carries TRBV7-9 and TRBJ1-1; 8 bases are a match to TRBD1. The CDR3 runs to 14 residues. Germline CDR1 SEHNR, CDR2 FQNEAQ (reference sequence). Unmatched junction bases numbered 3, after V lost 5 bases and J lost 1 base. CDR3 bases: TGTGCCAGCAGCCCCCAGGGGGCGAACACTGAAGCTTTCTTT. This translates into CASSPQGANTEAFF.

This clone was seen a single time. V gene TRBV7-8 combines with J gene TRBJ2-5; possible D gene TRBD2, 5 bases. The CDR3 is 14 residues long. Trimming shortened V by 3 bases and J by 5 bases, and 13 bases separated the two germline ends. CDR1 and CDR2 (germline): SGHVS, FQNEAQ. The CDR3 bases are TGTGCCAGCAGCTTCGAGAGTCGAGGGGAGACCCAGTACTTC. Amino acid sequence: CASSFESRGETQYF.

V usage is TRBV3-1 (or the pseudogene TRBV3-2) and J usage is TRBJ1-2, with TRBD1 as a possible D gene (6 bases). This CDR3 is built from 12 residues. V lost 3 bases and J 8 bases, leaving 10 bases between the germline ends. Germline V lookup: CDR1 LGHDT, CDR2 YNNKEL (reference sequence). In nucleotides, the CDR3 is TGTGCCAGCAGCCAGAATCAGGGGGGCTACACCTTC. Protein: CASSQNQGGYTF.

In the case of this clone: The sample has other DNA sequences that encode this CDR3 too. The chain employs TRBV11-3 and TRBJ2-2; 8 bases agree with TRBD2. Germline V gene data show CDR1 as SGHNT and CDR2 as YENEEA. The junction had 5 bases not matched to a gene; V was cut back by 5 bases and J by 0 bases. The CDR3 is 16 amino acids. This chain's CDR3 is CASSTLGGANTGELFF. The CDR3 DNA reads as TGTGCCAGCAGCACGCTCGGGGGGGCGAACACCGGGGAGCTGTTTTTT.

The CDR3 sequence is CASRQGQGNYGYTF. For the CDR3, the DNA is TGTGCCAGCAGGCAAGGACAGGGGAACTATGGCTACACCTTC. The chain combines TRBV6-1 with TRBJ1-2, with 9 bases aligning to TRBD1. The germline gives CDR1 MNHNS, CDR2 SASEGT. The CDR3 extends over 14 amino acids. J gave up 2 bases and V 6 bases, and 4 bases lay outside the gene matches.

The CDR3 nucleotides are TGTGCCAGCAGCTCGGACGGAGGCTCTGGAAACACCATATATTTT. This encodes CASSSDGGSGNTIYF. This rearrangement joins TRBV7-8 to TRBJ1-3; D unresolved. The CDR3 loop spans 15 amino acids. V dropped 4 bases and J dropped 0 bases, with 10 bases sitting between them. Germline V gene data show CDR1 as SGHVS and CDR2 as FQNEAQ.

The gene calls are TRBV15 and TRBJ2-7; D is uncertain. The V gene's germline CDR1 is LNHNV and CDR2 YYDKDF (reference sequence). This CDR3 is built from 12 residues. Trimming cost V 1 base and J 3 bases, with 4 bases left between them. CDR3 amino acids: CATSRGSYEQYF. The CDR3 bases are TGTGCCACCAGCAGAGGCAGCTACGAGCAGTACTTC. Using reference TRBV15 and TRBJ2-7 for the parts outside the CDR3, the full variable domain is DAMVIQNPRYQVTQFGKPVTLSCSQTLNHNVMYWYQQKSSQAPKLLFHYYDKDFNNEADTPDNFQSRRPNTSFCFLDIRSPGLGDTAMYLCATSRGSYEQYFGPGTRLTVT.

The V and J genes are TRBV3-1 (or the pseudogene TRBV3-2) and TRBJ1-1; D unclear. The CDR3 length is 14 residues. Trimming shortened V by 1 base and J by 1 base, and 7 bases separated the two germline ends. Per germline, CDR1 LGHDT and CDR2 YNNKEL (reference sequence). In DNA, the CDR3 is TGTGCCAGCAGCCAAGTAGATTCGAACACTGAAGCTTTCTTT. Protein product: CASSQVDSNTEAFF.

The rearrangement links TRBV25-1 to TRBJ2-1; D not resolved. The CDR3 extends over 10 amino acids. Trimming took off 1 base at V and 10 bases at J, with 2 bases between the two ends. Germline loops: CDR1 MGHDK, CDR2 SYGVNS. The DNA of the CDR3 is TGTGCCAGCAGTGAATCGGAGCAGTTCTTC. As protein: CASSESEQFF.

A remark on this clone: Other DNA sequences from this sample encode an identical CDR3 as well. The chain has TRBV9 and TRBJ2-2, with D possibly being TRBD2 (5 bases). V was pared by 1 base and J by 7 bases, with 5 bases between. This CDR3 has 12 residues. Germline assignment: CDR1 SGDLS and CDR2 YYNGEE. CDR3 nucleotide sequence: TGTGCCAGCAGCGTACGGGGCGGGGAGCTGTTTTTT. Its protein product is CASSVRGGELFF.

The genes are TRBV15 and TRBJ2-7; a possible D gene is TRBD1 (5 bases). The CDR3 contains 14 residues. Germline V lookup: CDR1 LNHNV, CDR2 YYDKDF (reference sequence). The V end was cut by 0 bases, the J end by 7 bases, with 13 bases between. Written as DNA, the CDR3 is TGTGCCACCAGCAGAGATGTTAGGGGTGGAGAGCAGTACTTC. It translates to CATSRDVRGGEQYF.

The chain joins TRBV6-1 to TRBJ1-2; TRBD1 matches at 9 bases. This CDR3 has 17 residues. V lost 4 bases to trimming and J lost 5 bases; unmatched junction nucleotides: 14. From germline, CDR1 is MNHNS and CDR2 SASEGT. CDR3 sequence: CASSAGQGTILGYGYTF. In DNA, the CDR3 is TGTGCCAGCAGTGCCGGACAGGGGACTATATTGGGGTATGGCTACACCTTC.

This clone was seen once. V gene TRBV5-8 combines with J gene TRBJ1-2, with 8 positions matching TRBD1. CDR1 is SGHTS, CDR2 YDEGEE, per germline. The CDR3 loop spans 13 amino acids. With V trimmed by 2 bases and J by 6 bases, 3 bases remained unmatched. The CDR3 region has the DNA TGTGCCAGCAGCTTCGACAGGGGCCATGGCTACACCTTC. Encoded protein: CASSFDRGHGYTF.

This CDR3 is CASSIAGGNTEAFF. The CDR3 region has the DNA TGTGCCAGCAGCATCGCAGGGGGGAACACTGAAGCTTTCTTT. The chain links TRBV5-4 to TRBJ1-1; 7 bases map to TRBD1. Trimming removed 4 bases from V and 1 base from J; junction bases left unmatched: 4. CDR1 is SGHNT, CDR2 YYREEE, per germline (reference sequence). The CDR3 extends over 14 amino acids. The full variable domain, with the rest looked up from reference TRBV5-4 and TRBJ1-1, is ETGVTQSPTHLIKTRGQQVTLRCSSQSGHNTVSWYQQALGQGPQFIFQYYREEENGRGNFPPRFSGLQFPNYSSELNVNALELDDSALYLCASSIAGGNTEAFFGQGTRLTVV.